This is a list of T cell receptor beta chains from one sample in a study of shared clonotypes between healthy human individuals. Using immunoSEQ multiplex PCR, the repertoire was profiled, and TCRdb retains in-frame clones only, with some absent. The profile shows about 1.5 million clones, 95% to 99% of them singletons. Sequencing used naive CD4+ T cells sorted from blood. These receptors originate from a man aged 25 to 40 in good health. Both conserved end residues are part of each CDR3. The D gene is left open where the match is weak. Clone size appears in some rows only: once, few, many, or a class for an expanded clone.

TRBV7-8	once	TRBJ2-7	-	CASSLAGTWKVAETYEQYF	TGTGCCAGCAGCTTAGCTGGGACCTGGAAGGTAGCGGAGACCTACGAGCAGTACTTC
TRBV7-9	-	TRBJ2-7	-	CASSFPGLHYEQYF	TGTGCCAGCAGCTTTCCGGGACTTCACTACGAGCAGTACTTC
TRBV5-1	-	TRBJ1-4	-	CASSFTGTNEKLFF	TGCGCCAGCAGCTTCACAGGAACTAATGAAAAACTGTTTTTT
TRBV7-2	-	TRBJ2-2	TRBD2	CASSPWTSGRAFDTGELFF	TGTGCCAGCAGCCCATGGACTAGCGGGAGGGCCTTTGACACCGGGGAGCTGTTTTTT
TRBV28	-	TRBJ1-3	-	CASSFTGSRSGNTIYF	TGTGCCAGCAGTTTTACAGGGAGTAGGTCTGGAAACACCATATATTTT
TRBV5-1	-	TRBJ2-2	TRBD2	CASSAPGLAGEVELFF	TGCGCCAGCAGCGCACCTGGACTAGCGGGAGAGGTGGAGCTGTTTTTT
TRBV25-1	-	TRBJ2-7	-	CASARGDRAYEQYF	TGTGCCAGCGCCCGGGGAGACAGAGCCTACGAGCAGTACTTC
TRBV5-1	once	TRBJ1-1	TRBD1	CASSLGPTGPNTEAFF	TGCGCCAGCAGCTTGGGTCCGACAGGGCCGAACACTGAAGCTTTCTTT
TRBV18	-	TRBJ2-3	TRBD2	CASSPSLLAGRDTQYF	TGTGCCAGCTCACCCAGTCTACTAGCGGGAAGGGATACGCAGTATTTT
TRBV29-1	-	TRBJ2-1	-	CSVVPPQGPFLNEQFF	TGCAGCGTTGTCCCCCCCCAGGGGCCGTTTTTAAATGAGCAGTTCTTC
TRBV2	-	TRBJ1-5	-	CASSIDGNQPQHF	TGTGCCAGCAGTATTGACGGGAATCAGCCCCAGCATTTT
TRBV5-1	-	TRBJ2-2	-	CASSLGQADTGELFF	TGCGCCAGCAGCTTGGGACAGGCGGACACCGGGGAGCTGTTTTTT
TRBV30	-	TRBJ1-2	-	CAWSVSLFGYTF	TGTGCCTGGAGTGTCAGTCTGTTTGGCTACACCTTC
TRBV4-1	-	TRBJ1-2	-	CASSPAGTPFGDGYTF	TGCGCCAGCAGCCCCGCCGGGACACCCTTTGGGGATGGCTACACCTTC
TRBV5-4	-	TRBJ1-1	-	CASSFQAEDEAFF	TGTGCCAGCAGCTTCCAAGCTGAAGACGAAGCTTTCTTT
TRBV6-5	-	TRBJ2-1	-	CASNRDPSSYNEQFF	TGTGCCAGCAACCGAGACCCGAGCTCCTACAATGAGCAGTTCTTC
TRBV2	-	TRBJ1-2	TRBD1	CASIIRGNYGYTF	TGTGCCAGCATTATCAGGGGGAACTATGGCTACACCTTC
TRBV28	-	TRBJ2-6	-	CASSGHGANVLTF	TGTGCCAGCAGTGGTCACGGGGCCAACGTCCTGACTTTC
TRBV28	-	TRBJ2-1	-	CASSPGGFEGAYNEQFF	TGTGCCAGCAGTCCCGGGGGCTTCGAGGGCGCGTACAATGAGCAGTTCTTC
TRBV5-1	-	TRBJ2-5	TRBD2	CASSKRLAAQETQYF	TGCGCCAGCAGCAAACGACTAGCGGCACAAGAGACCCAGTACTTC
TRBV18	-	TRBJ2-7	TRBD2	CASSPSGVTYEQYF	TGTGCCAGCTCACCAAGCGGGGTAACCTACGAGCAGTACTTC
TRBV6-5	-	TRBJ2-7	TRBD2	CASMGLAGPYEQYF	TGTGCCAGCATGGGACTAGCGGGACCCTACGAGCAGTACTTC
TRBV5-1	-	TRBJ2-1	TRBD2	CASSLGVAGNEQFF	TGCGCCAGCAGCTTGGGAGTAGCGGGCAATGAGCAGTTCTTC
TRBV28	-	TRBJ2-1	TRBD2	CASSLWGTSGSNEQFF	TGTGCCAGCAGTTTGTGGGGGACTAGCGGGAGTAATGAGCAGTTCTTC
TRBV5-4	-	TRBJ2-5	-	CASSLVRGRETQYF	TGTGCCAGCAGCTTGGTTAGGGGCCGAGAGACCCAGTACTTC
TRBV5-1	-	TRBJ2-1	-	CASSFNGNEQFF	TGCGCCAGCAGCTTTAACGGCAATGAGCAGTTCTTC
TRBV5-1	-	TRBJ2-1	TRBD2	CASSPAGGSSYNEQFF	TGCGCCAGCAGCCCCGCGGGCGGGAGCTCCTACAATGAGCAGTTCTTC
TRBV5-4	-	TRBJ2-3	-	CASSIRETDTQYF	TGTGCCAGCAGCATCAGGGAGACAGATACGCAGTATTTT
TRBV5-1	-	TRBJ2-1	-	CASSLAQTVHEQFF	TGCGCCAGCAGCTTGGCCCAGACGGTGCATGAGCAGTTCTTC
TRBV2	-	TRBJ2-7	-	CASSQRSGEQYF	TGTGCCAGCAGCCAGCGTTCGGGCGAGCAGTACTTC
TRBV7-9	-	TRBJ2-7	-	CASSFPRGALGYEQYF	TGTGCCAGCAGCTTTCCCCGGGGGGCATTAGGGTACGAGCAGTACTTC
TRBV7-9	-	TRBJ1-1	-	CASSLGGRSEAFF	TGTGCCAGCAGCTTAGGAGGACGGTCTGAAGCTTTCTTT
TRBV2	-	TRBJ2-3	TRBD1	CASSRDRGAGADTQYF	TGTGCCAGCAGCCGGGACAGGGGGGCTGGCGCAGATACGCAGTATTTT
TRBV27	-	TRBJ2-1	-	CASSFTRLILSDEQFF	TGTGCCAGCAGTTTTACCCGACTAATTTTAAGTGATGAGCAGTTCTTC
TRBV7-9	-	TRBJ1-4	-	CASSLEAHKLFF	TGTGCCAGCAGCTTAGAAGCTCATAAGCTGTTTTTT
TRBV7-2	-	TRBJ2-3	-	CASSLGRQGDTQYF	TGTGCCAGCAGCTTAGGACGACAAGGAGATACGCAGTATTTT